This TCR beta chain was recorded in a study of CD8 T cells in ankylosing spondylitis. The CDR3 loop spans 14 amino acids. V dropped 1 base and J dropped 7 bases, with 11 bases sitting between them. Per the germline V gene, CDR1 is SGHVS and CDR2 is FQNEAQ. Study-wide findings and caveats: Clones tied to disease were said to be significantly enriched in matched ankylosing spondylitis synovial fluid. There were earlier reports of some motif variants in reactive arthritis synovial fluid and blood. Made up of about eight highly homologous variants, a TCR beta motif appeared characteristic of ankylosing spondylitis blood.

The TCR beta libraries were generated through quantitative 5'-RACE incorporating molecular barcodes. MiXCR, run by TCRdb on the 5' RACE reads, gives a single entry per CDR3 protein. The sample yields 220,000 or so distinct CDR3 sequences, around 17% seen once. This clonotype occurred a few times. Its cognate antigen is unknown. This chain joins TRBV7-8 and TRBJ2-1; D unresolved. Input material: blood, either unsorted or a sorted T cell fraction (not recorded which). The receptor was derived from a male donor with ankylosing spondylitis. The CDR3 region has the DNA TGTGCCAGCAGCTTAGAAACTACTCAGAATGAGCAGTTCTTC. Translating it yields CASSLETTQNEQFF.